The TCR beta chain under discussion was sequenced for a study of response to subunit inactivated influenza vaccine. V shed 4 bases and J shed 0 bases, with 20 bases lying between them. CDR3 length equals 17 residues. CDR1 is SGHRS, CDR2 YFSETQ, per germline. MiXCR, run by TCRdb on the RT-PCR reads, gives a single entry per CDR3 protein. The table lists under 950,000 distinct CDR3 sequences, about 20% of them singletons. The source material was PBMCs from blood, sampled about 5 days after vaccination. The chain employs TRBV5-1 and TRBJ2-7; D is perhaps TRBD1 (5 bases). The clonotype was recovered from a man aged 50 to 60 who received an inactivated influenza vaccine. The CDR3 is CASSASLWGRSSYEQYF. The CDR3 nucleotides are TGCGCCAGCAGCGCCTCACTGTGGGGCAGGAGCTCCTACGAGCAGTACTTC.